This T cell receptor (beta chain) stems from a study of shared clonotypes between healthy human individuals (dated by TCRdb to the early 2020s). A note on the overall study: The cohort comprised two women and a few men aged 18 to 49 years. For each donor, three plates each were used for CD4 naive and CD4 memory, two plates were used for CD8 naive, and one plate was used for CD8 memory. To estimate repertoire size and how much clonotype sharing occurs between individuals, the study deeply sequenced the blood TCR repertoires of five or six healthy adults. Libraries were prepared and TCR repertoires were sequenced by different laboratories using diverse techniques, in order to increase sequencing depth and limit assay-specific biases. Leukapheresis yielded between about 0.94 and 8.9 billion PBMCs per donor. Paper-wide results and their limitations: Across a handful of donors, around 5% of naive CD4, 3.5% of naive CD8, approximately 2.5% of memory CD4, and under 0.45% of memory CD8 clonotypes were shared. Only blood was sampled, and tissue TCR repertoires likely differ from those in blood. Rarefaction of sorted-subset datasets indicated incomplete sequencing despite the large sequencing depth. Naive subsets generally had larger estimated clonotype richness than memory subsets. Pairwise subsampling led to the expectation that sequencing depth would affect the degree of clonotype sharing among donors. Because the study included only a small number of donors, the genetic and exposure-history diversity represented was limited. Compared with non-shared clonotypes, the clonotypes found in all four sorted-subset donors had higher generation probabilities.

A note on this clone: Which antigen it targets is not known. Base qualities are not at hand, and no much larger clone is one base apart.

Using the deep immunoSEQ assay, TCR CDR3 regions were amplified from genomic DNA by multiplex PCR. Extracted genomic DNA from each cell subset was spread evenly across all wells of several immunoSEQ 96-well plates, with each plate serving as a replicate. For sorted subsets, around 200 ng genomic DNA, equal to 25,000 to 35,000 T cell genomes, was loaded into each replicate PCR. Purified libraries were quantified with a Qubit 3.0 fluorometer, sized on a Bioanalyzer 2100, and re-quantified with the KAPA Library Quantification kit. Every immunoSEQ 96-well plate was sequenced on a dedicated single-read 150-cycle Illumina NextSeq 550 flow cell. As for the authors' bioinformatics: The immunoSEQ output contained only junctional sequences without quality scores, so filtering could not match that applied to full-length reads. Sequences were annotated with PyIR, a Python wrapper for IgBLAST v1.9, and V/J genes and CDR3 were assigned using IMGT germline references. Reads were filtered out if the reads had weak V/J assignments (E-value above 1e-6), no CDR3, stop codons, out-of-frame junctions, or ambiguous translated residues. V3J clonotypes were defined as sequences sharing an identical inferred V gene, J gene, and CDR3 amino acid sequence. Percentage overlap between repertoires was calculated by dividing the number of shared unique clonotypes by the size of the smaller repertoire. Three approaches were used to assess repertoire richness: RTK rarefaction, the Chao1 estimator, and Recon v2.1 estimates of unobserved clonotypes. For all TCRbeta clonotypes obtained by the gDNA method from a few donors, generation probabilities were computed with OLGA. This immuneACCESS table, as held by TCRdb, lists in-frame sequences with V and J called but not all clones. Of the missing ones, under half trace to an unresolved V gene in checked studies; the others have no known cause. The V and J calls and clone size were taken over from that table, and D and trimming were inferred from the DNA. The sample table shows roughly 1,800,000 clones, and about 95% are seen once. 1.2% of the sample is taken by the ten largest.

CD8 naive samples were obtained by positive selection for CCR7 among CD45RO-negative cells, yielding a CD45RA+CCR7+ population from which TemRA cells were excluded. The donors were healthy, HIV-negative adults with no recently reported acute infections or vaccinations. All donors were Caucasian adults living in Nashville, Tennessee, USA. Blood was collected by leukapheresis, and PBMCs were isolated by Ficoll-Histopaque density gradient centrifugation and then cryopreserved in liquid nitrogen vapor phase. Analytical flow cytometry was used to check the purity and quantity of every magnetically sorted T cell population. Genomic DNA was isolated from every sorted fraction and measured by UV absorbance on a Nanodrop 2000c. This receptor was obtained from a man between 18 and 29 years old in good health. The sample was naive CD8+ T cells sorted from blood. This specimen's cell subset or site label, interpreted: CD45RA+CCR7+.

The encoded CDR3 is CASTFSLTGSYEQYF. The nucleotide sequence is given as TGTGCCAGCACCTTTAGCCTGACAGGTTCCTACGAGCAGTACTTC. The rearranged segments are TRBV6-6 and TRBJ2-7, with TRBD1 as a weak D call on 6 bases. From the cysteine up to the phenylalanine, the CDR3 has a length of 15 residues. The sequence is cut down to CDR3 DNA, 45 bases in frame from base 1. As encoded in the germline V gene (reference sequence), CDR1 is MNHNY while CDR2 is SVGAGI. Between the V and J ends, shortened by 7 bases and 1 base respectively, the junction contains 17 bases.